A single sample gave rise to the 15 T cell receptor beta chains below, sequenced in a study of metastatic and nonmetastatic thyroid tumors. No patient received treatment before thyroid surgery. TCRdb re-analyzed the PCR reads using MiXCR. There are 25,000 to 30,000 clones in the sample; 16% occur only once, and approximately 4.5% lies in the top ten. The specimen was blood. The source of these receptors is a female donor with papillary thyroid cancer or a benign thyroid nodule (not recorded which). Some clones in this sample may be carry-over from other donors' samples.

The chain joins TRBV7-9 to TRBJ2-5; D may match TRBD1 or TRBD2 (5 bases each). V shed 1 base and J shed 5 bases, with 14 bases lying between them. Germline CDR1 SEHNR, CDR2 FQNEAQ (reference sequence). The length of the CDR3 is 15 residues. The CDR3 nucleotides read TGTGCCAGCAGCTTAGGATTGAGGGGATGGGAGACCCAGTACTTC. Amino acids: CASSLGLRGWETQYF.

The table lists this clone with a few counts. A junction boundary mismatches the germline segment, possibly from a read error. The chain couples TRBV3-1 to TRBJ2-1; 9 bases map to TRBD2. Germline-derived CDR1 and CDR2 are LGHDT and YNNKEL (reference sequence). The CDR3 spans 15 residues. Written as DNA, the CDR3 is TGTGTCAGCAGCCAGCGGGGGGCCTTCTACAATGAGCAGTTCTTC. Residues: CVSSQRGAFYNEQFF.

This clone showed up just a few times. V gene TRBV19 combines with J gene TRBJ1-2; D uncertain. The germline V gene encodes CDR1 LNHDA and CDR2 SQIVND (reference sequence). V was clipped by 5 bases and J by 7 bases, with 17 bases between them. CDR3 size: 14 residues. The CDR3, as DNA: TGTGCCAGTAGTCCCGACCTCTCTATTACTGGCTACACCTTC. It is translated as CASSPDLSITGYTF.

V usage is TRBV20-1 and J usage is TRBJ2-1, with TRBD2 identical over 10 bases. CDR3 length equals 16 residues. Germline-derived CDR1 and CDR2 are DFQATT and SNEGSKA (reference sequence). The V segment lost 1 base and the J segment 1 base; nucleotides outside the gene matches: 4. CDR3 in DNA: TGCAGTGCTAGAGGGGCTAGCGGGAGATCCTACAATGAGCAGTTCTTC. Translation: CSARGASGRSYNEQFF.

This clone was found many times. The CDR3 loop reads CASSLVTRDNEQFF. In DNA, the CDR3 is TGTGCCAGCAGCTTAGTAACCAGGGACAATGAGCAGTTCTTC. The V gene is TRBV7-9, the J gene TRBJ2-1; TRBD1 might be the D (5 bases). CDR1 is SEHNR, CDR2 FQNEAQ, per germline (reference sequence). Trimming cost V 1 base and J 5 bases, with 9 bases left between them. CDR3 length: 14 amino acids.

This clone was found a few times. The chain joins TRBV12-3 or TRBV12-4 to TRBJ1-5; no definite D call. With the DNA end fitting TRBJ2-3 better, the J assignment may be wrong. The CDR3 sequence is 13 residues long. The CDR3 bases are TGTGCCAGCACCCGGGCATCCAATCAGCCCCAGTATTTT. This sequence encodes CASTRASNQPQYF.

The V call is TRBV10-3, the J call TRBJ2-7; the D gene is possibly TRBD2 (5 bases). There are 10 residues in the CDR3. Germline V CDR1 and CDR2: ENHRY, SYGVKD. CDR3 coding DNA: TGTGTCATTGGGGAGCCCGAGCAGTACTTC. Its protein is CVIGEPEQYF.

At least ten counts were recorded for this clone. The V and J genes are TRBV19 and TRBJ1-6, with D maybe TRBD1 (5 bases). The CDR3 contains 14 residues. The germline V gene has CDR1 LNHDA and CDR2 SQIVND (reference sequence). The V end lost 8 bases, the J end lost 9 bases, and 17 bases lay between the germline ends. The CDR3: CASRSGGARSPLHF. CDR3 DNA: TGTGCCAGTCGTTCGGGAGGGGCGCGTTCACCCCTCCACTTT. Combining the CDR3 with reference TRBV19 and TRBJ1-6 gives the whole variable domain DGGITQSPKYLFRKEGQNVTLSCEQNLNHDAMYWYRQDPGQGLRLIYYSQIVNDFQKGDIAEGYSVSREKKESFPLTVTSAQKNPTAFYLCASRSGGARSPLHFGNGTRLTVT.

Comment on this clone: Given a much more abundant clone one base away, this may be a read error. V is TRBV10-1 and J is TRBJ2-3; D unresolved. CDR3 length: 13 residues. Germline assignment: CDR1 WNHNN and CDR2 SYGVQD (reference sequence). The CDR3 reads CGSSEVLTDTQYF. CDR3 bases: TGCGGCAGCAGTGAGGTCTTGACAGATACGCAGTATTTT.

This clone showed up many times. V and J are TRBV10-3 and TRBJ1-1; a weak D match, TRBD1 (5 bases). In germline, CDR1 is ENHRY, CDR2 SYGVKD. CDR3 size: 13 residues. Trimming took off 6 bases at V and 2 bases at J, with 10 bases between the two ends. The CDR3 DNA reads TGTGCCATCAGCTCCGGACACAACACTGAAGCTTTCTTT. It translates to CAISSGHNTEAFF.

At least ten counts were recorded for this clone. The chain recombines TRBV12-3 or TRBV12-4 with TRBJ2-7; 8 positions match TRBD2. V lost 4 bases and J lost 7; bases outside the gene matches: 3. The CDR3 has 12 residues. CDR3 sequence reads: CASSYRGGEQYF. CDR3 sequence (DNA): TGTGCCAGCAGTTATCGGGGGGGAGAGCAGTACTTC.

This clone was counted many times. J is TRBJ2-2 and V is TRBV7-6; possibly TRBD1 or TRBD2 for D (5 bases each). V gave up 5 bases and J gave up 0 bases, with 13 bases separating them. The CDR3 is made up of 16 amino acids. Germline CDR1 SGHVS, CDR2 FNYEAQ. The CDR3 coding sequence is TGTGCCAGCAGCCCCGGGGCTCTCGCGAACACCGGGGAGCTGTTTTTT. Its protein is CASSPGALANTGELFF.

This clone was seen a handful of times. J is TRBJ1-5 and V is TRBV6-2 or TRBV6-3; D unclear. The CDR3 totals 14 residues. Trimming took off 3 bases at V and 1 base at J, with 7 bases between the two ends. Germline CDR1 MNHEY, CDR2 SVGEGT. CDR3 amino acids: CASSYRPSNQPQHF. Here the CDR3 DNA reads TGTGCCAGCAGTTATAGACCGAGCAATCAGCCCCAGCATTTT.

The rearrangement joins TRBV7-8 to TRBJ2-6; 11 bases agree with TRBD2. V was clipped by 2 bases and J by 3 bases; unmatched bases: 3. The CDR3 covers 17 residues. Looked up from germline, CDR1 is SGHVS and CDR2 is FQNEAQ. The CDR3 is CASSLPSGGSGANVLTF. CDR3 bases: TGTGCCAGCAGCTTACCTAGCGGGGGGAGTGGGGCCAACGTCCTGACTTTC.

The V gene is TRBV6-5, the J gene TRBJ2-1; no clear D. Germline CDR1 reads MNHEY; CDR2 reads SVGAGI. The V end was cut by 5 bases, the J end by 7 bases, with 15 bases between. The CDR3 loop spans 14 amino acids. The DNA of the CDR3 is TGTGCCAGCAGTCACAGTGGTTCCGCGAATGAGCAGTTCTTC. This gives the protein CASSHSGSANEQFF.